A selection of T cell receptor beta chains follows, all from one sample in a study of CD8+ T cells in alopecia areata. Here immunoSEQ multiplex PCR was the method, and the copy in TCRdb shows in-frame clones only, minus some. This sample has roughly 190,000 clones, with approximately 60% found just once. This material consisted of CD4+ T cells sorted from blood, taken at week 4, from a patient treated with tofacitinib. The source of these receptors is a human donor with alopecia areata. CDR3s include the opening cysteine and the closing phenylalanine or tryptophan. D genes are given only for firm matches. For some rows the clone size is stated as once, few or many, or as a class when expanded; others skip it.

CDR3aa: CASSRGVGNQPQHF
CDR3nt: TGTGCCAGCAGCAGGGGCGTAGGCAATCAGCCCCAGCATTTT
abundance: few
len: 14
d_gene: NA
j_gene: TRBJ1-5
v_gene: TRBV2

CDR3aa: CSVEYDRQDEQFF
CDR3nt: TGCAGCGTGGAATACGACAGGCAGGATGAGCAGTTCTTC
abundance: NA
len: 13
d_gene: NA
j_gene: TRBJ2-1
v_gene: TRBV29-1

CDR3aa: CSVSPGGGETQYF
CDR3nt: TGCAGCGTGAGCCCCGGGGGCGGAGAGACCCAGTACTTC
abundance: few
len: 13
d_gene: NA
j_gene: TRBJ2-5
v_gene: TRBV29-1

CDR3aa: CASSLVVGGNYGYTF
CDR3nt: TGTGCCAGCAGCTTAGTTGTAGGGGGCAACTATGGCTACACCTTC
abundance: NA
len: 15
d_gene: TRBD1
j_gene: TRBJ1-2
v_gene: TRBV7-2

CDR3aa: CASSLNRAVGETQYF
CDR3nt: TGTGCCAGCAGCTTAAACAGGGCCGTGGGAGAGACCCAGTACTTC
abundance: few
len: 15
d_gene: NA
j_gene: TRBJ2-5
v_gene: TRBV11-2

CDR3aa: CSVEGSSYEQYF
CDR3nt: TGCAGCGTTGAGGGCAGCTCCTACGAGCAGTACTTC
abundance: NA
len: 12
d_gene: NA
j_gene: TRBJ2-7
v_gene: TRBV29-1

CDR3aa: CAWTLRGGSGEAFF
CDR3nt: TGTGCCTGGACCCTCCGAGGGGGCAGTGGTGAAGCTTTCTTT
abundance: few
len: 14
d_gene: TRBD1
j_gene: TRBJ1-1
v_gene: TRBV30

CDR3aa: CAGEGLQETQYF
CDR3nt: TGTGCCGGGGAAGGGTTACAAGAGACCCAGTACTTC
abundance: NA
len: 12
d_gene: NA
j_gene: TRBJ2-5
v_gene: TRBV30

CDR3aa: CASSLAPGELFF
CDR3nt: TGCGCCAGCAGCTTGGCTCCCGGGGAGCTGTTTTTT
abundance: NA
len: 12
d_gene: NA
j_gene: TRBJ2-2
v_gene: TRBV5-1

CDR3aa: CASSDEGLATGGRDTQYF
CDR3nt: TGTGCCAGCAGTGATGAGGGACTAGCGACCGGGGGTCGAGATACGCAGTATTTT
abundance: NA
len: 18
d_gene: TRBD2
j_gene: TRBJ2-3
v_gene: TRBV2

CDR3aa: CASSFTRTDTQYF
CDR3nt: TGCGCCAGCAGTTTTACTCGCACAGATACGCAGTATTTT
abundance: NA
len: 13
d_gene: NA
j_gene: TRBJ2-3
v_gene: TRBV5-1

CDR3aa: CSVDVESGANVLTF
CDR3nt: TGCAGCGTTGACGTGGAATCTGGGGCCAACGTCCTGACTTTC
abundance: few
len: 14
d_gene: NA
j_gene: TRBJ2-6
v_gene: TRBV29-1

CDR3aa: CASSPSRGGDTQYF
CDR3nt: TGTGCCAGCTCACCTTCCCGTGGAGGGGATACGCAGTATTTT
abundance: NA
len: 14
d_gene: NA
j_gene: TRBJ2-3
v_gene: TRBV18

CDR3aa: CSMLGPQLKDTEAFF
CDR3nt: TGCAGCATGTTGGGGCCACAGCTCAAGGACACTGAAGCTTTCTTT
abundance: NA
len: 15
d_gene: NA
j_gene: TRBJ1-1
v_gene: TRBV29-1

CDR3aa: CASSAVGAEAFF
CDR3nt: TGTGCCAGCAGTGCGGTTGGCGCTGAAGCTTTCTTT
abundance: once
len: 12
d_gene: NA
j_gene: TRBJ1-1
v_gene: TRBV6-5

CDR3aa: CASSQADSWRYEQYF
CDR3nt: TGTGCCAGCAGCCAAGCAGACTCTTGGCGCTACGAGCAGTACTTC
abundance: NA
len: 15
d_gene: NA
j_gene: TRBJ2-7
v_gene: TRBV4-2

CDR3aa: CAWRSQGWDEAFF
CDR3nt: TGTGCCTGGAGGTCCCAGGGGTGGGATGAAGCTTTCTTT
abundance: NA
len: 13
d_gene: NA
j_gene: TRBJ1-1
v_gene: TRBV30

CDR3aa: CASSATFSRTDTQYF
CDR3nt: TGTGCCAGCAGCGCGACCTTTTCCCGCACAGATACGCAGTATTTT
abundance: few
len: 15
d_gene: NA
j_gene: TRBJ2-3
v_gene: TRBV7-2

CDR3aa: CASSPRSGLYNEQFF
CDR3nt: TGTGCCAGCAGCCCCCGGAGCGGCCTCTACAATGAGCAGTTCTTC
abundance: NA
len: 15
d_gene: NA
j_gene: TRBJ2-1
v_gene: TRBV7-6

CDR3aa: CAWDPGEGNQPQHF
CDR3nt: TGTGCCTGGGACCCAGGTGAGGGCAATCAGCCCCAGCATTTT
abundance: NA
len: 14
d_gene: NA
j_gene: TRBJ1-5
v_gene: TRBV30

CDR3aa: CASSGTSGRNEQFF
CDR3nt: TGTGCCAGCAGTGGAACTAGCGGGAGGAATGAGCAGTTCTTC
abundance: NA
len: 14
d_gene: TRBD2
j_gene: TRBJ2-1
v_gene: TRBV5-4

CDR3aa: CATSKMDRRTYEQYF
CDR3nt: TGTGCCACCAGCAAGATGGACAGGCGTACCTACGAGCAGTACTTC
abundance: NA
len: 15
d_gene: TRBD1
j_gene: TRBJ2-7
v_gene: TRBV15

CDR3aa: CAWSDGVNTEAFF
CDR3nt: TGTGCCTGGAGTGACGGGGTGAACACTGAAGCTTTCTTT
abundance: NA
len: 13
d_gene: NA
j_gene: TRBJ1-1
v_gene: TRBV30

CDR3aa: CASSEQPNQPQHF
CDR3nt: TGTGCCAGCAGTGAACAACCGAATCAGCCCCAGCATTTT
abundance: NA
len: 13
d_gene: NA
j_gene: TRBJ1-5
v_gene: TRBV6-1

CDR3aa: CASGRDNQGIQYF
CDR3nt: TGTGCCAGCGGAAGGGACAATCAGGGCATTCAGTACTTC
abundance: NA
len: 13
d_gene: NA
j_gene: TRBJ2-4
v_gene: TRBV7-6

CDR3aa: CASSIERVGNTGELFF
CDR3nt: TGTGCCAGTAGTATTGAGCGGGTCGGCAACACCGGGGAGCTGTTTTTT
abundance: NA
len: 16
d_gene: NA
j_gene: TRBJ2-2
v_gene: TRBV19

CDR3aa: CSVADRSSYEQYF
CDR3nt: TGCAGCGTTGCGGACCGGAGCTCCTACGAGCAGTACTTC
abundance: few
len: 13
d_gene: NA
j_gene: TRBJ2-7
v_gene: TRBV29-1

CDR3aa: CSVEVFTDTQYF
CDR3nt: TGCAGCGTTGAGGTTTTCACAGATACGCAGTATTTT
abundance: NA
len: 12
d_gene: NA
j_gene: TRBJ2-3
v_gene: TRBV29-1

CDR3aa: CASREGRRPYEQYF
CDR3nt: TGTGCCAGCCGGGAAGGTAGACGTCCCTACGAGCAGTACTTC
abundance: NA
len: 14
d_gene: NA
j_gene: TRBJ2-7
v_gene: TRBV27

CDR3aa: CASVMNTEAFF
CDR3nt: TGTGCCAGCGTTATGAACACTGAAGCTTTCTTT
abundance: NA
len: 11
d_gene: NA
j_gene: TRBJ1-1
v_gene: TRBV2

CDR3aa: CASSLDQGSEQYF
CDR3nt: TGTGCCAGCAGCTTAGATCAGGGATCCGAGCAGTACTTC
abundance: once
len: 13
d_gene: NA
j_gene: TRBJ2-7
v_gene: TRBV7-3

CDR3aa: CASSPLLGLAGGSGELFF
CDR3nt: TGCGCCAGCAGCCCCTTACTGGGACTAGCGGGAGGAAGCGGGGAGCTGTTTTTT
abundance: few
len: 18
d_gene: TRBD2
j_gene: TRBJ2-2
v_gene: TRBV5-1

CDR3aa: CSVDPRTTGNEQFF
CDR3nt: TGCAGCGTTGACCCCCGGACAACTGGCAATGAGCAGTTCTTC
abundance: NA
len: 14
d_gene: NA
j_gene: TRBJ2-1
v_gene: TRBV29-1

CDR3aa: CASSAAGGGTLKLSF
CDR3nt: NA
abundance: NA
len: 15
d_gene: NA
j_gene: TRBJ1-1
v_gene: TRBV7-2

CDR3aa: CASSETDYTGELFF
CDR3nt: TGTGCCAGCAGTGAGACAGATTACACCGGGGAGCTGTTTTTT
abundance: once
len: 14
d_gene: NA
j_gene: TRBJ2-2
v_gene: TRBV6-1

CDR3aa: CAWSLGQPLSEQYF
CDR3nt: TGTGCCTGGAGTTTGGGACAGCCGTTGTCCGAGCAGTACTTC
abundance: NA
len: 14
d_gene: TRBD1
j_gene: TRBJ2-7
v_gene: TRBV30

CDR3aa: CAWTKVNYGYTF
CDR3nt: TGTGCCTGGACGAAAGTTAACTATGGCTACACCTTC
abundance: NA
len: 12
d_gene: NA
j_gene: TRBJ1-2
v_gene: TRBV30

CDR3aa: CSVLKLAGSSYEQYF
CDR3nt: TGCAGCGTCCTTAAACTAGCGGGAAGCTCCTACGAGCAGTACTTC
abundance: NA
len: 15
d_gene: TRBD2
j_gene: TRBJ2-7
v_gene: TRBV29-1

CDR3aa: CASSPGRGQETQYF
CDR3nt: TGCGCCAGCAGCCCCGGAAGGGGTCAAGAGACCCAGTACTTC
abundance: once
len: 14
d_gene: NA
j_gene: TRBJ2-5
v_gene: TRBV4-1

CDR3aa: CSVARSSGRETQYF
CDR3nt: TGCAGCGTTGCGCGGTCTAGCGGGAGAGAGACCCAGTACTTC
abundance: few
len: 14
d_gene: TRBD2
j_gene: TRBJ2-5
v_gene: TRBV29-1

CDR3aa: CASSPRGGSTEAFF
CDR3nt: TGCGCCAGCAGCCCCCGAGGAGGGTCCACTGAAGCTTTCTTT
abundance: few
len: 14
d_gene: NA
j_gene: TRBJ1-1
v_gene: TRBV5-1

CDR3aa: CASSLDAWLGSGAKNIQYF
CDR3nt: TGTGCCAGCAGCTTAGACGCTTGGCTCGGGTCCGGAGCCAAAAACATTCAGTACTTC
abundance: NA
len: 19
d_gene: NA
j_gene: TRBJ2-4
v_gene: TRBV11-2

CDR3aa: CASSRQGHSNQPQHF
CDR3nt: TGTGCCAGCAGTCGACAGGGACATAGCAATCAGCCCCAGCATTTT
abundance: NA
len: 15
d_gene: TRBD1
j_gene: TRBJ1-5
v_gene: TRBV7-2